This T cell receptor beta chain is from a study of human CD8 memory T cell subsets. Points from the study as a whole: Precursor exhausted and stem-like memory T cell repertoires shared minimal overlap.

On this clonotype itself: Its antigen is still unknown.

UMI-labeled 5' RACE produced the TCR beta libraries. TCRdb re-called the 5' RACE reads and gives one entry per CDR3 protein, without DNA. The sample's table shows about 10,000 distinct CDR3 sequences. The authors drew RNA from duplicate vials of some 150,000 sorted CD8+ T cells per subset. In germline, CDR1 is SQVTM, CDR2 ANQGSEA. This CDR3 is 13 amino acids long. This rearrangement joins TRBV29-1 to TRBJ1-2. Sequenced: CD8+ stem-like memory T cells (TSCM and TCM) sorted from PBMCs. Described subset: stem-like memory CD8 T cells (TSTEM), CCR7+ PD-1- TIGIT-. The TCR comes from a human donor in good health. The CDR3 sequence: CSVEDTEDYGYTF.